The 17 T cell receptor beta chains below were found in one sample sequenced in a study of shared clonotypes between healthy human individuals. Terminally differentiated effector memory CD45RA+ cells were excluded by CCR7 positive selection of CD45RO-negative cells. TCRdb's copy holds only in-frame clones and misses some; the assay was immunoSEQ multiplex PCR. Among around 2,100,000 clones listed, just under 95% were seen once. Input material: naive CD8+ T cells sorted from blood. These receptors all stem from a man between 18 and 29 years old in good health.

V is TRBV4-3 and J is TRBJ2-3; D is unclear. The germline V gene has CDR1 LGHNA and CDR2 YSLEER. The CDR3 runs 12 residues. V shed 0 bases and J shed 8 bases, with 6 bases lying between them. CDR3 in DNA: TGCGCCAGCAGCCAAGATTTGGGTACGCAGTATTTT. It is translated as CASSQDLGTQYF.

This clone was counted once. In the same sample, other DNA sequences code for this CDR3. The chain carries TRBV28 and TRBJ1-6; D is uncertain. V shed 3 bases and J shed 3 bases, with 6 bases lying between them. Per the germline V gene, CDR1 is MDHEN and CDR2 is SYDVKM. The CDR3 has 14 residues. The CDR3 DNA reads as TGTGCCAGCAGTTTCGGGGACTATAATTCACCCCTCCACTTT. This encodes CASSFGDYNSPLHF.

The rearrangement joins TRBV7-2 to TRBJ2-5; weak D call: TRBD1 (6 bases). Germline assignment: CDR1 SGHTA and CDR2 FQGNSA. This CDR3 has 14 amino acids. V was clipped by 1 base and J by 0 bases, with 6 bases between them. CDR3 bases: TGTGCCAGCAGCTTAGGGGACAACCAAGAGACCCAGTACTTC. Translating it yields CASSLGDNQETQYF.

The chain has TRBV6-5 and TRBJ2-6; D gene ambiguous. CDR1 is MNHEY, CDR2 SVGAGI, per germline. This CDR3 contains 16 residues. The V and J ends lost 2 bases and 0 bases respectively, with 8 bases between them. The CDR3 sequence: CASSYLASSGANVLTF. The CDR3 DNA reads TGTGCCAGCAGTTACCTGGCTTCCTCTGGGGCCAACGTCCTGACTTTC.

The J gene is TRBJ2-7, the V gene TRBV5-6, with D possibly being TRBD1 (6 bases). The V gene lost 1 base and the J gene lost 2 bases, with 10 bases spanning the gap. The CDR3 consists of 14 residues. CDR1 is SGHDT and CDR2 is YYEEEE in the germline V gene. CDR3 protein: CASSLPTGAYEQYF. CDR3 nucleotide sequence: TGTGCCAGCAGCTTGCCGACAGGTGCCTACGAGCAGTACTTC.

The chain uses TRBV2 and TRBJ2-3; D unresolved. CDR1 and CDR2 from the germline V gene are SNHLY and FYNNEI. The ends were cut back, 2 bases at V and 2 bases at J, with 14 bases in the middle. CDR3 length: 16 amino acids. This CDR3 is CASSEPADVTTDTQYF. The DNA for the CDR3 is TGTGCCAGCAGTGAACCGGCGGATGTGACCACAGATACGCAGTATTTT.

The chain links TRBV5-5 to TRBJ1-4; no firm D call. V shed 0 bases and J shed 14 bases, with 14 bases lying between them. In germline, CDR1 is SGHKS, CDR2 YYEKEE (reference sequence). The CDR3 runs 13 residues. The DNA for the CDR3 is TGTGCCAGCAGCTTGGAGGCAGCATCCAATCTGTTTTTT. This encodes CASSLEAASNLFF.

On this clone: The same CDR3 is also encoded by other DNA sequences in this sample. The rearrangement uses TRBV6-6 and TRBJ2-7, with D perhaps matching TRBD2 (6 bases). There are 12 residues in the CDR3. Deletions cut 4 bases from V and 4 bases from J, with 8 bases between. Germline CDR1 is MNHNY and CDR2 is SVGAGI (reference sequence). The CDR3, as DNA: TGTGCCAGCAGTTCGGGACTGTACGAGCAGTACTTC. This codes for CASSSGLYEQYF.

The V call is TRBV25-1, the J call TRBJ2-5, with D unresolved. The CDR3 consists of 14 residues. Deletions cut 0 bases from V and 5 bases from J, with 10 bases between. Germline V CDR1 and CDR2: MGHDK, SYGVNS. The CDR3 DNA is TGTGCCAGCAGTGAATATTTTGCTGGTGAGACCCAGTACTTC. It is translated as CASSEYFAGETQYF. Looking up the rest from reference TRBV25-1 and TRBJ2-5 gives the full variable domain: EADIYQTPRYLVIGTGKKITLECSQTMGHDKMYWYQQDPGMELHLIHYSYGVNSTEKGDLSSESTVSRIRTEHFPLTLESARPSHTSQYLCASSEYFAGETQYFGPGTRLLVL.

The chain combines TRBV9 with TRBJ2-7; D gene uncertain. Germline CDR1 reads SGDLS; CDR2 reads YYNGEE. The CDR3 has 12 amino acids. Trimming removed 0 bases from V and 3 bases from J, with 4 bases in between. The CDR3 sequence is CASSVAVYEQYF. CDR3 sequence (DNA): TGTGCCAGCAGCGTAGCCGTCTACGAGCAGTACTTC.

The V and J genes are TRBV5-4 and TRBJ2-5; 9 nucleotides line up with TRBD1. V lost 4 bases and J lost 5; bases outside the gene matches: 9. Germline V lookup: CDR1 SGHNT, CDR2 YYREEE (reference sequence). The CDR3 totals 15 residues. CDR3 sequence: CASSIPGTGQETQYF. In DNA form, the CDR3 reads TGTGCCAGCAGCATACCGGGGACAGGGCAGGAGACCCAGTACTTC.

The chain links TRBV28 to TRBJ2-1; 15 nucleotides match TRBD2. Trimming at V came to 3 bases and at J to 8 bases, leaving 14 bases not matched to a gene. Germline CDR1 and CDR2: MDHEN and SYDVKM. The CDR3 contains 19 residues. CDR3 residues: CASSFPWTSGGGLTDEQFF. Written as DNA, the CDR3 is TGTGCCAGCAGTTTCCCCTGGACTAGCGGGGGGGGCCTTACAGATGAGCAGTTCTTC.

The chain uses TRBV5-4 and TRBJ1-6, with unresolved D. The CDR3 has 12 amino acids. The V end lost 2 bases, the J end lost 14 bases, and 11 bases lay between the germline ends. The germline V gene encodes CDR1 SGHNT and CDR2 YYREEE (reference sequence). As DNA, the CDR3 is TGTGCCAGCAGCTTTCCTCCTTCCGCCCTCCACTTT. It yields the protein CASSFPPSALHF.

The CDR3 spells CASSTDREQGYGYTF. DNA for the CDR3: TGTGCCAGCAGTACAGACAGGGAACAGGGCTATGGCTACACCTTC. This chain connects TRBV6-5 to TRBJ1-2, with TRBD1 matching over 7 bases. Germline V gives CDR1 MNHEY, CDR2 SVGAGI. The V gene end was trimmed by 5 bases and the J gene end by 4 bases; junction bases not matched to a gene: 10. This CDR3 spans 15 amino acids.

The genes are TRBV7-9 and TRBJ1-2; possible D gene TRBD1, 5 bases. V lost 6 bases, J lost 8 bases, and 16 bases lay in between. Looked up from germline, CDR1 is SEHNR and CDR2 is FQNEAQ (reference sequence). CDR3 size: 13 residues. In DNA, the CDR3 is TGTGCCAGCAGTCCCGGGGCCGGAGGGGGCTACACCTTC. Its translation is CASSPGAGGGYTF.

The gene calls are TRBV9 and TRBJ1-1; D is perhaps TRBD1 (5 bases). The germline V gene has CDR1 SGDLS and CDR2 YYNGEE. With 0 bases removed from V and 1 base from J, the gap between germline ends came to 10 bases. The CDR3 has 15 residues. CDR3 nucleotides: TGTGCCAGCAGCGTAGAACCGGGGGGGAACACTGAAGCTTTCTTT. Residues: CASSVEPGGNTEAFF.

The CDR3 nucleotides are TGTGCCAGCACCGAGGGAAGGGTTGGGGAGGAGACCCAGTACTTC. This translates into CASTEGRVGEETQYF. The rearrangement uses TRBV6-1 and TRBJ2-5, with a tentative D call TRBD2 (5 bases). V lost 7 bases and J 5 bases, leaving 20 bases between the germline ends. CDR1 MNHNS and CDR2 SASEGT come from the germline V gene. The CDR3 consists of 15 residues.